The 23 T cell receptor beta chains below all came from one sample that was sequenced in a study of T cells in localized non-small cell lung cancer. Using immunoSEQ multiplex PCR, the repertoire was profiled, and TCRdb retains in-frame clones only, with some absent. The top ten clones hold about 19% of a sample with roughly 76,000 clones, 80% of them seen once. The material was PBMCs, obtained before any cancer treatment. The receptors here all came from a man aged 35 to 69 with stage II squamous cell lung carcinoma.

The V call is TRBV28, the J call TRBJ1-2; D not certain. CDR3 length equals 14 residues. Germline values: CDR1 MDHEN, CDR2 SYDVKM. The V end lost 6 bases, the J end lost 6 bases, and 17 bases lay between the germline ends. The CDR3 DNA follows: TGTGCCAGCAGACCTGGCCGGGTTAGCCATGGCTACACCTTC. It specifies CASRPGRVSHGYTF.

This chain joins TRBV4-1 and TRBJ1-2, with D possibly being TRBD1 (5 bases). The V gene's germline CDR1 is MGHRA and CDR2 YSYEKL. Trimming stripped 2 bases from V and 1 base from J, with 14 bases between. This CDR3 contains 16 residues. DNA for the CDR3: TGCGCCAGCAGCCAATTGGCAGGGAGTTATAACTATGGCTACACCTTC. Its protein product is CASSQLAGSYNYGYTF.

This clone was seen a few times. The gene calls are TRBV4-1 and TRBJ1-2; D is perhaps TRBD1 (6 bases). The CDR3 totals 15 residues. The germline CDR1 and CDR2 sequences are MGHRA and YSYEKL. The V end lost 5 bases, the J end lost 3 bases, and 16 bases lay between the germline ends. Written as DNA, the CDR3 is TGCGCCAGCAGCTACTTGACAGGAGGTGACTATGGCTACACCTTC. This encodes CASSYLTGGDYGYTF.

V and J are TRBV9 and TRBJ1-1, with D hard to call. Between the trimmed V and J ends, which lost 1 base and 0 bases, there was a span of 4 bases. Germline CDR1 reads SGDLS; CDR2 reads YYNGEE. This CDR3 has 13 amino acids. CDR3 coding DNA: TGTGCCAGCAGCGTAAGGGTGAACACTGAAGCTTTCTTT. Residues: CASSVRVNTEAFF.

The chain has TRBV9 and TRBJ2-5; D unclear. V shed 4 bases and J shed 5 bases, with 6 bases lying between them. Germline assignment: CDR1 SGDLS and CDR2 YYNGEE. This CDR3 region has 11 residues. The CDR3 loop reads CASSIGETQYF. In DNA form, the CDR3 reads TGTGCCAGCAGCATCGGGGAGACCCAGTACTTC.

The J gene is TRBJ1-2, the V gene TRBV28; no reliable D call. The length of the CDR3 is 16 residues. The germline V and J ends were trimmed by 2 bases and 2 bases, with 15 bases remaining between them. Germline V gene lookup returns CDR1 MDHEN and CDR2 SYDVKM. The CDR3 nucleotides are TGTGCCAGCAGTTTAACCGGACGGTACGAGAACTATGGCTACACCTTC. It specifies CASSLTGRYENYGYTF.

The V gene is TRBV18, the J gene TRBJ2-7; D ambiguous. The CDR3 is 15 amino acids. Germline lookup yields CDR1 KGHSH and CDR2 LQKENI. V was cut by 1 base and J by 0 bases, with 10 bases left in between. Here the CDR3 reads CASSPRPTSSYEQYF. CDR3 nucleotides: TGTGCCAGCTCACCACGACCCACGAGCTCCTACGAGCAGTACTTC. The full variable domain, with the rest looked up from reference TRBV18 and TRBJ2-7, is NAGVMQNPRHLVRRRGQEARLRCSPMKGHSHVYWYRQLPEEGLKFMVYLQKENIIDESGMPKERFSAEFPKEGPSILRIQQVVRGDSAAYFCASSPRPTSSYEQYFGPGTRLTVT.

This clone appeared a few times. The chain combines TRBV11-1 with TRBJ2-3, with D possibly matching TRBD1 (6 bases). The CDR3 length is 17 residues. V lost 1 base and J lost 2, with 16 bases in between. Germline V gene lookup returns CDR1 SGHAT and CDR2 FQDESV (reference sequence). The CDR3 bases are TGTGCCAGCAGCTTAGATTTTGGGCAGGGGACCACAGATACGCAGTATTTT. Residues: CASSLDFGQGTTDTQYF.

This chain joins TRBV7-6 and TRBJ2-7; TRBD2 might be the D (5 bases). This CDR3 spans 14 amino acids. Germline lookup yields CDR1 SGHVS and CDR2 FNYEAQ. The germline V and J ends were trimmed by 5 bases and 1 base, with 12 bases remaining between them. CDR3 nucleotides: TGTGCCAGCAGCCCCTCCCCGGGGTCCTACGAGCAGTACTTC. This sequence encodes CASSPSPGSYEQYF.

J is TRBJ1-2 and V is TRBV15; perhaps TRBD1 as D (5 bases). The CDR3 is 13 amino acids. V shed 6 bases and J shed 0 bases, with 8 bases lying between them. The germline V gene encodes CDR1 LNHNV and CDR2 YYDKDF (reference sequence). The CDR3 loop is CATRGGANYGYTF. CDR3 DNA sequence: TGTGCCACCAGGGGGGGAGCTAACTATGGCTACACCTTC.

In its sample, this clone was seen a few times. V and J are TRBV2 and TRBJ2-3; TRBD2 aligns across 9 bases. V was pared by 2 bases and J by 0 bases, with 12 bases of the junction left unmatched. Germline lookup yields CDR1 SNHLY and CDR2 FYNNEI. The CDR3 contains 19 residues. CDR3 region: CASSETPAGGYTSTDTQYF. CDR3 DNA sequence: TGTGCCAGCAGTGAAACCCCAGCGGGGGGTTACACTAGCACAGATACGCAGTATTTT.

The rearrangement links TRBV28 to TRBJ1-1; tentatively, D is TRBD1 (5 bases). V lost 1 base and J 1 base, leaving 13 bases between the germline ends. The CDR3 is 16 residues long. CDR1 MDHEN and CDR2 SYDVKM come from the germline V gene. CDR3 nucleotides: TGTGCCAGCAGTTTATTGGGGATACAGGAGAACACTGAAGCTTTCTTT. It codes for CASSLLGIQENTEAFF.

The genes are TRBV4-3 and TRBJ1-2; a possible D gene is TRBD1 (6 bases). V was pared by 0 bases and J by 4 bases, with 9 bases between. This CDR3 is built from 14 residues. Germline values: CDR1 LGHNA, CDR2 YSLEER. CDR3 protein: CASSQEQDSYGYTF. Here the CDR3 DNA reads TGCGCCAGCAGCCAAGAGCAGGACAGCTATGGCTACACCTTC.

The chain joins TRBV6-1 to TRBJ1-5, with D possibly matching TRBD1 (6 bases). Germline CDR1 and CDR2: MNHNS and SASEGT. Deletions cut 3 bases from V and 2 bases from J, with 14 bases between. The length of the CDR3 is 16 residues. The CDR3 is CASSERWRQGNQPQHF. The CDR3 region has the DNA TGTGCCAGCAGTGAGCGGTGGAGACAGGGCAATCAGCCCCAGCATTTT.

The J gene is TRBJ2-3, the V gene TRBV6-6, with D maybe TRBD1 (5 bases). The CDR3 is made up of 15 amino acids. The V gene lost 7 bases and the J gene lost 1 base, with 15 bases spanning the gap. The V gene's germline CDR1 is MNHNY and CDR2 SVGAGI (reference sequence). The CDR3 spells CASTSADSRTDTQYF. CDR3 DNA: TGTGCCAGCACCTCCGCCGACAGTCGCACAGATACGCAGTATTTT.

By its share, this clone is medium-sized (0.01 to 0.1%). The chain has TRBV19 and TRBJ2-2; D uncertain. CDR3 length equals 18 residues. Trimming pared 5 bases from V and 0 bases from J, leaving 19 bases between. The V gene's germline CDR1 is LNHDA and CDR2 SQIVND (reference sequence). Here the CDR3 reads CASSAPWGTTANTGELFF. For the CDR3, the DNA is TGTGCCAGTAGTGCACCGTGGGGTACAACCGCGAACACCGGGGAGCTGTTTTTT.

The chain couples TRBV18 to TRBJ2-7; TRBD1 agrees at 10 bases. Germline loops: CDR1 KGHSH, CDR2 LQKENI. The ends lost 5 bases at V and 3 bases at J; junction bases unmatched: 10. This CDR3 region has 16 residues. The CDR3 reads CASSGGSGTGVYEQYF. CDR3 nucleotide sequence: TGTGCCAGCTCAGGAGGGTCCGGGACAGGGGTCTACGAGCAGTACTTC. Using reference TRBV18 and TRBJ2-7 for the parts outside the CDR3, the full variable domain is NAGVMQNPRHLVRRRGQEARLRCSPMKGHSHVYWYRQLPEEGLKFMVYLQKENIIDESGMPKERFSAEFPKEGPSILRIQQVVRGDSAAYFCASSGGSGTGVYEQYFGPGTRLTVT.

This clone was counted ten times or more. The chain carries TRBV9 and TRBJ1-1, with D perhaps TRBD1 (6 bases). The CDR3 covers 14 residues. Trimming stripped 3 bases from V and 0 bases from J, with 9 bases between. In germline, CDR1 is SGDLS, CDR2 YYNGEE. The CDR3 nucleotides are TGTGCCAGCAGCGCCGGACAGATGAACACTGAAGCTTTCTTT. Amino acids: CASSAGQMNTEAFF. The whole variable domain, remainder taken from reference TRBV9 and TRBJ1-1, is DSGVTQTPKHLITATGQRVTLRCSPRSGDLSVYWYQQSLDQGLQFLIQYYNGEERAKGNILERFSAQQFPDLHSELNLSSLELGDSALYFCASSAGQMNTEAFFGQGTRLTVV.

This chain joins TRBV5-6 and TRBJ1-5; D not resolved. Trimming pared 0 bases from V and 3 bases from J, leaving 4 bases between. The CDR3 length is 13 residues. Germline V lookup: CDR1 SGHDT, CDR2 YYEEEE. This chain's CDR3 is CASSLGNNQPQHF. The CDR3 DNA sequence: TGTGCCAGCAGCTTGGGAAACAATCAGCCCCAGCATTTT.

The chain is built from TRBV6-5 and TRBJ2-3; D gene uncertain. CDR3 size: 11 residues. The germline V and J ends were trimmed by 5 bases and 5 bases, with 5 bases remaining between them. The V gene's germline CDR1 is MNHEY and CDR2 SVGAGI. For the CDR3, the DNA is TGTGCCAGCAGTCCCGAAGATACGCAGTATTTT. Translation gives CASSPEDTQYF.

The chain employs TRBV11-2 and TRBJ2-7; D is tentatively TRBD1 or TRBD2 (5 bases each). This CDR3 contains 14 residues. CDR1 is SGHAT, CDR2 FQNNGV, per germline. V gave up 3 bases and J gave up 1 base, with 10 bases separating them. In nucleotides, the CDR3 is TGTGCCAGCAGCTTCGGGACGGAGTCCTACGAGCAGTACTTC. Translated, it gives CASSFGTESYEQYF.

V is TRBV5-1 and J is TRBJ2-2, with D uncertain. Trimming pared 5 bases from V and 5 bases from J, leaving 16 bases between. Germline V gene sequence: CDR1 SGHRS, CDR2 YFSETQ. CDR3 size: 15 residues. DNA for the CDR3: TGCGCCAGCAGTCTCGACCGGATGGGGACCGGGGAGCTGTTTTTT. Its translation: CASSLDRMGTGELFF.

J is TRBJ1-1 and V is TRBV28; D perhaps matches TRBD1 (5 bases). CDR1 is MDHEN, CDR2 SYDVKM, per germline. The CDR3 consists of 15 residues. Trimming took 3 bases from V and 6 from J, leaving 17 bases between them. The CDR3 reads CASSFRGSSNAEAFF. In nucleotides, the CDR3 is TGTGCCAGCAGTTTTAGGGGTTCCTCCAACGCTGAAGCTTTCTTT.